This T cell receptor beta chain was identified during a study of molecular identifiers for immune sequencing clone quantification. This clonotype was counted at least ten times. TCRdb reprocessed the PCR reads via MiXCR and lists one record per CDR3 protein. This table holds a few hundred thousand distinct CDR3 sequences, under 30% found once. CDR1 and CDR2 from the germline V gene are MNHEY and SVGEGT. V shed 6 bases and J shed 2 bases, with 9 bases lying between them. The CDR3 totals 13 residues. The clonotype originates from a human donor in good health. Some libraries in this study had Jurkat cell RNA spiked in. The V call is TRBV6-2 or TRBV6-3, the J call TRBJ2-3; D is uncertain. The specimen was naive CD8+ T cells from blood, with Jurkat cell RNA spiked in. Indicated subset: FACS-sorted CD8+CD4-CCR7+CD45RA+ naive T cells. CDR3 bases: TGTGCCAGCAGACGATTGTTCACAGATACGCAGTATTTT. Residues: CASRRLFTDTQYF.